The rows below give T cell receptor beta chains drawn from one sample of a study of shared clonotypes between healthy human individuals. TCRdb keeps only in-frame clones here, not all; method: immunoSEQ multiplex PCR. The sample lists hundreds of thousands of clones, 96% occurring once. The specimen sequenced was naive CD8+ T cells sorted from blood. The receptors come from a woman under 40 in good health. Both conserved end residues are part of each CDR3. The D gene is left open where the match is weak. Clone sizes are given selectively: once, few, many, or a class where the clone is expanded.

v_call: TRBV6-1
d_call: .
j_call: TRBJ2-7
clone_size: .
cdr3_nt: TGTGCCAGCGCGGAGGGGGGGAGCGGGGTCTACGAGCAGTACTTC
cdr3_aa: CASAEGGSGVYEQYF

v_call: TRBV2
d_call: TRBD1
j_call: TRBJ1-1
clone_size: .
cdr3_nt: TGTGCCTCGAAAGGACAGGGACAAAGGCTGAACACTGAAGCTTTCTTT
cdr3_aa: CASKGQGQRLNTEAFF

v_call: TRBV4-1
d_call: .
j_call: TRBJ2-3
clone_size: .
cdr3_nt: TGCGCCAGCAGCCTAGTAGGGCCAGATACGCAGTATTTT
cdr3_aa: CASSLVGPDTQYF

v_call: TRBV6-1
d_call: .
j_call: TRBJ1-5
clone_size: once
cdr3_nt: TGTGCCAGCAGTGACAGGGATATTAGCAATCAGCCCCAGCATTTT
cdr3_aa: CASSDRDISNQPQHF

v_call: TRBV19
d_call: TRBD1
j_call: TRBJ1-5
clone_size: .
cdr3_nt: TGTGCCAGTAGTCCCGACAGGGAGGGAGATCAGCCCCAGCATTTT
cdr3_aa: CASSPDREGDQPQHF

v_call: TRBV7-3
d_call: .
j_call: TRBJ2-7
clone_size: .
cdr3_nt: TGTGCCAGCAGCTTACAGGGAGCGGGCGAGCAGTACTTC
cdr3_aa: CASSLQGAGEQYF

v_call: TRBV19
d_call: .
j_call: TRBJ2-7
clone_size: .
cdr3_nt: TGTGCCAGTAGCGACTCCCCGGACAGCTCCTACGAGCAGTACTTC
cdr3_aa: CASSDSPDSSYEQYF

v_call: TRBV27
d_call: .
j_call: TRBJ2-7
clone_size: .
cdr3_nt: TGTGCCAGCGCCGGTCAGCGGGGGACAGGGCATTTTTACGAGCAGTACTTC
cdr3_aa: CASAGQRGTGHFYEQYF

v_call: TRBV15
d_call: .
j_call: TRBJ2-3
clone_size: .
cdr3_nt: TGTGCCACCAGCAGAGATCGGCAGGCCTACACAGATACGCAGTATTTT
cdr3_aa: CATSRDRQAYTDTQYF

v_call: TRBV2
d_call: TRBD1
j_call: TRBJ2-2
clone_size: .
cdr3_nt: TGTGCCAGCAGTGAAAACCGGGACAGCCTCGCTGGGGAGCTGTTTTTT
cdr3_aa: CASSENRDSLAGELFF

v_call: TRBV7-8
d_call: .
j_call: TRBJ2-7
clone_size: .
cdr3_nt: TGTGCCAGCAGCTTAATCCCGGGCGAGCAGTACTTC
cdr3_aa: CASSLIPGEQYF

v_call: TRBV29-1
d_call: TRBD2
j_call: TRBJ2-5
clone_size: .
cdr3_nt: TGCAGCGTTGAAGATCCCCGGACTAGCGGGGATAGGACCCAGTACTTC
cdr3_aa: CSVEDPRTSGDRTQYF

v_call: TRBV5-4
d_call: TRBD1
j_call: TRBJ2-7
clone_size: .
cdr3_nt: TGTGCCAGCAGCTTGGACAGGGGGGCCAGCGAGCAGTACTTC
cdr3_aa: CASSLDRGASEQYF

v_call: TRBV21-1
d_call: .
j_call: TRBJ2-3
clone_size: .
cdr3_nt: TGTGCCAGAGTCGACCTAGCGGGTCCTAGCACAGATACGCAGTATTTT
cdr3_aa: CARVDLAGPSTDTQYF

v_call: TRBV27
d_call: .
j_call: TRBJ2-2
clone_size: .
cdr3_nt: TGTGCCAGCAGTTTATCTTCCATCGGGGAGCTGTTTTTT
cdr3_aa: CASSLSSIGELFF

v_call: TRBV6-5
d_call: .
j_call: TRBJ2-2
clone_size: .
cdr3_nt: TGTGCCAGCAGTTACTCGGACCCAACCGGGGAGCTGTTTTTT
cdr3_aa: CASSYSDPTGELFF

v_call: TRBV10-3
d_call: .
j_call: TRBJ2-7
clone_size: once
cdr3_nt: TGTGCCATCAGTGGACAGGACTCCTACGAGCAGTACTTC
cdr3_aa: CAISGQDSYEQYF

v_call: TRBV28
d_call: .
j_call: TRBJ1-1
clone_size: .
cdr3_nt: TGTGCCAGCAGTCTCGGGGCATCGGACACTGAAGCTTTCTTT
cdr3_aa: CASSLGASDTEAFF

v_call: TRBV4-1
d_call: TRBD1
j_call: TRBJ2-7
clone_size: .
cdr3_nt: TGCGCCAGCAGCGCCAAGGACAGGGGATACGAGCAGTACTTC
cdr3_aa: CASSAKDRGYEQYF

v_call: TRBV5-4
d_call: .
j_call: TRBJ1-1
clone_size: .
cdr3_nt: TGTGCCAGCAGCTGGGGACCTAACACTGAAGCTTTCTTT
cdr3_aa: CASSWGPNTEAFF

v_call: TRBV2
d_call: .
j_call: TRBJ2-5
clone_size: once
cdr3_nt: TGTGCCAGCAGTGAACAGGACTACCAAGAGACCCAGTACTTC
cdr3_aa: CASSEQDYQETQYF

v_call: TRBV29-1
d_call: .
j_call: TRBJ2-5
clone_size: .
cdr3_nt: TGCAGCGTTGAGGGGGCTTCGTACCAAGAGACCCAGTACTTC
cdr3_aa: CSVEGASYQETQYF

v_call: TRBV6-5
d_call: .
j_call: TRBJ1-1
clone_size: .
cdr3_nt: TGTGCCAGCAGTTACGGGGGTTCTCGCACTGAAGCTTTCTTT
cdr3_aa: CASSYGGSRTEAFF

v_call: TRBV10-2
d_call: TRBD1
j_call: TRBJ1-5
clone_size: .
cdr3_nt: TGCGCCAGCTCAACGGACAGGGGGCAAAATCAGCCCCAGCATTTT
cdr3_aa: CASSTDRGQNQPQHF

v_call: TRBV5-1
d_call: TRBD2
j_call: TRBJ2-1
clone_size: .
cdr3_nt: TGCGCCAGCAACAAAGGACTAGCGGGGGAGTACTCCTACAATGAGCAGTTCTTC
cdr3_aa: CASNKGLAGEYSYNEQFF

v_call: TRBV10-3
d_call: .
j_call: TRBJ1-2
clone_size: .
cdr3_nt: TGTGCCATCGGCGGGGGCAGGGACTATGGCTACACCTTC
cdr3_aa: CAIGGGRDYGYTF

v_call: TRBV7-2
d_call: TRBD1
j_call: TRBJ1-5
clone_size: .
cdr3_nt: TGTGCCAGCAGCATAAGGGACAGCCCATATAGCAATCAGCCCCAGCATTTT
cdr3_aa: CASSIRDSPYSNQPQHF

v_call: TRBV27
d_call: .
j_call: TRBJ2-3
clone_size: .
cdr3_nt: TGTGCCAGCAGTTCGTCACAGGGTTGGACAGATACGCAGTATTTT
cdr3_aa: CASSSSQGWTDTQYF

v_call: TRBV4-1
d_call: .
j_call: TRBJ1-5
clone_size: .
cdr3_nt: TGCGCCAGCAGCCGACTGGTCAATCAGCCCCAGCATTTT
cdr3_aa: CASSRLVNQPQHF

v_call: TRBV19
d_call: TRBD2
j_call: TRBJ2-5
clone_size: .
cdr3_nt: TGTGCCAGTAGTATAAGTTTAACCACTAGCGGAGAGGGGGGAGAGACCCAGTACTTC
cdr3_aa: CASSISLTTSGEGGETQYF

v_call: TRBV7-8
d_call: .
j_call: TRBJ1-4
clone_size: .
cdr3_nt: TGTGCCAGCAGCCTTTTTGCAACTAATGAAAAACTGTTTTTT
cdr3_aa: CASSLFATNEKLFF

v_call: TRBV4-1
d_call: .
j_call: TRBJ1-1
clone_size: .
cdr3_nt: TGCGCCAGCAGCCCACGGGATTGGAACACTGAAGCTTTCTTT
cdr3_aa: CASSPRDWNTEAFF